These T cell receptor beta chains were read from a single sample in a study of T cells in Graves' hyperthyroidism and ophthalmopathy. TCRdb reanalysed the multiplex PCR reads using MiXCR and keeps one entry per CDR3 protein. Of 500,000 to 700,000 distinct CDR3 sequences listed, 15% to 20% are singletons. The sequenced material came from blood. Receptors were obtained from a young woman with Graves' hyperthyroidism. CDR3s include the opening cysteine and the closing phenylalanine or tryptophan. A D gene is named only where the DNA matches it firmly. The size entry is marked missing in some rows and otherwise reads once, few, many or a size class.

>TRBD1|TRBJ2-1|TRBV29-1|-
TGCAGCGTTGAGACAGGGCTGGTAAACAATGAGCAGTTCTTC
CSVETGLVNNEQFF
>-|TRBJ1-1|TRBV20-1|-
TGCAGTGCTAAAGTAAGCGGGGTTCCGACGAACACTGAAGCTTTCTTT
CSAKVSGVPTNTEAFF
>TRBD1|TRBJ2-1|TRBV10-2|few
TGCGCCAGCAGTGAGCCCTCGGACAGGGGAATTTGGCATGAGCAGTTCTTC
CASSEPSDRGIWHEQFF
>TRBD2|TRBJ2-1|TRBV29-1|few
TGCAGCGCCCGAAGGGGACTAGCCCCTAAACTTATCAACAATGAGCAGTTCTTC
CSARRGLAPKLINNEQFF
>-|TRBJ2-1|TRBV12-3/TRBV12-4|many
TGTGCCAGCAGCGTGGCGGTGGTGAGTCAACGCAATTACAATGAGCAGTTCTTC
CASSVAVVSQRNYNEQFF
>-|TRBJ1-4|TRBV6-5|-
TGTGCCAGCAGTTACTCAGCGGGGCTCGGTGAAGAACTGTTTTTT
CASSYSAGLGEELFF
>TRBD2|TRBJ2-3|TRBV10-3|-
TGTGCCATCAGTGAGTCGATCGGGGGGAGCGGCCCAGATACGCAGTATTTT
CAISESIGGSGPDTQYF
>-|TRBJ1-1|TRBV20-1|-
TGCAGTGCATCACAGCCGAACACTGAAGCTTTCTTT
CSASQPNTEAFF
>-|TRBJ2-5|TRBV2|many
TGTGCCAGCAGTGGGGACACCCAGTGGGAGACCCAGTACTTC
CASSGDTQWETQYF
>-|TRBJ1-2|TRBV19|-
TGTGCCAGTAGTATACGGGGCAGCCTACGGGGAGGCTACACCTTC
CASSIRGSLRGGYTF
>-|TRBJ1-4|TRBV20-1|many
TGCAGTGCCCGACGGGCAAACCCTAATGAAAAACTGTTTTTT
CSARRANPNEKLFF
>-|TRBJ1-5|TRBV30|many
TGTGCCTGGAGTGTAGCAGGATATCAGCCCCAGCATTTT
CAWSVAGYQPQHF
>-|TRBJ1-5|TRBV28|-
TGTGCCAGCCAAAGAAGCTATAGCAATCAGCCCCAGCATTTT
CASQRSYSNQPQHF
>-|TRBJ2-2|TRBV29-1|many
TGCAGCGTTGCACCTGGAGGTGCGGTTAACACCGGGGAGCTGTTTTTT
CSVAPGGAVNTGELFF
>-|TRBJ2-1|TRBV12-3/TRBV12-4|-
TGTGCCAGCAGTTTAGTTTCAGGGTTCTATGAGCAGTTCTTC
CASSLVSGFYEQFF
>-|TRBJ2-7|TRBV2|many
TGTGCCAGCAGGGCTTTTGGAGGGGGCTCCTACGAGCAGTACTTC
CASRAFGGGSYEQYF
>-|TRBJ2-7|TRBV19|-
TGTGCCAGTAGTATCTCGGCCGCCGGGCGCGGAACCTACGAGCAGTACTTC
CASSISAAGRGTYEQYF
>-|TRBJ2-7|TRBV7-9|once
TGTGCCGGCAGCTTTGAACTAGCCGGGACCTACGAGCAGTACTTC
CAGSFELAGTYEQYF
>-|TRBJ2-2|TRBV6-2/TRBV6-3|few
TGTGCCAGCAGTTATCGGGGGTCCTCGAACACCGGGGAGCTGTTTTTT
CASSYRGSSNTGELFF
>-|TRBJ1-4|TRBV6-6|many
TGTGCCAGCAGTTACTCACCCGATAATAATGAAAAACTGTTTTTT
CASSYSPDNNEKLFF
>TRBD1|TRBJ2-4|TRBV24-1|-
TGTGCCACCCCCGAACAGGGGGCAACCAAAAACATTCAGTACTTC
CATPEQGATKNIQYF
>-|TRBJ2-7|TRBV12-3/TRBV12-4|many
TGTGCCAGCAGTCGGGACACTACCTCCTACGAGCAGTACTTC
CASSRDTTSYEQYF
>-|TRBJ2-5|TRBV19|-
TGTGCCAGTAGTATAGCCCGGGGATACCAAGAGACCCAGTACTTC
CASSIARGYQETQYF
>-|TRBJ2-1|TRBV7-9|-
TGTGCCAGCCAATCATACAATGAGCAGTTCTTC
CASQSYNEQFF